Here is one TCR beta chain with its context. The sample comes from a study of blood T cell repertoires in COVID-19. About the research overall: Sites across the United States, Italy and Spain contributed samples from acute and convalescent COVID-19. PBMCs, B-cell-depleted T cells, or T cells provided the cDNA or gDNA that made up the material.

The CDR3 extends over 15 amino acids. Germline CDR1 reads LNHDA; CDR2 reads SQIVND (reference sequence). V lost 5 bases and J lost 2; bases outside the gene matches: 7. The protocol was immunoSEQ multiplex PCR, while the TCRdb copy is restricted to in-frame clones and leaves out a portion. The top ten hold less than 3.5% of the sample, which has about 310,000 clones, roughly 90% seen once. The J gene is TRBJ2-5, the V gene TRBV19; 8 bases agree with TRBD2. The TCR sequence derives from a woman in her 30s with COVID-19, enrolled during active disease. Sample: peripheral blood. CDR3 in amino acids: CASSVPAGAQETQYF. CDR3 DNA: TGTGCCAGTAGTGTTCCAGCGGGAGCGCAAGAGACCCAGTACTTC.